Listed below are T cell receptor beta chains from one sample, sequenced in a study of T cell repertoires in cytomegalovirus infection. The antigens these receptors bind are not known. A single record per CDR3 protein comes from TCRdb applying MiXCR to the reads. This table holds around 430,000 distinct CDR3 sequences, about 42% found once. The starting material was cultured PBMCs, obtained from culture after CMV antigen stimulation. These receptors all come from a human donor in good health (CMV status not recorded). Some clones in this sample may be carry-over from other donors' samples. Both conserved end residues are part of each CDR3. The size of a clone is reported for some rows only, either as once, few or many, or as a class for expanded clones.

v_call: TRBV9
clone_size: NA
cdr3_aa: CASSLSSVAGNIQYF

v_call: TRBV7-2
clone_size: NA
cdr3_aa: CASSLSGGLSGNTIYF

v_call: TRBV6-1
clone_size: NA
cdr3_aa: CASSPPRGFTEAFF

v_call: TRBV15
clone_size: once
cdr3_aa: CATSRDRAGFYLNEQYF

v_call: TRBV5-4
clone_size: NA
cdr3_aa: CASSLFPPESFYNEQFF

v_call: TRBV19
clone_size: NA
cdr3_aa: CASSSPSSGWGYEQYF

v_call: TRBV7-6
clone_size: few
cdr3_aa: CASSPGRARGYTF

v_call: TRBV7-6
clone_size: NA
cdr3_aa: CASSPLTSGSSETQYF

v_call: TRBV7-8
clone_size: few
cdr3_aa: CASSPRSAADTDTQYF

v_call: TRBV7-8
clone_size: many
cdr3_aa: CASSIGPRGTEAFF

v_call: TRBV2
clone_size: NA
cdr3_aa: CASSAGGALETQYF

v_call: TRBV20-1
clone_size: NA
cdr3_aa: CSATAGGATDTQYF

v_call: TRBV5-4
clone_size: NA
cdr3_aa: CASSPGLVLANEQFF

v_call: TRBV7-2
clone_size: few
cdr3_aa: CASSLRASQQYF

v_call: TRBV20-1
clone_size: NA
cdr3_aa: CSAKGDDSNQPQHF

v_call: TRBV5-1
clone_size: NA
cdr3_aa: CASSYDRRMGYTF

v_call: TRBV14
clone_size: NA
cdr3_aa: CASSQDWGSYEQYF

v_call: TRBV7-2
clone_size: few
cdr3_aa: CASSLWTSGNSYNEQFF

v_call: TRBV24-1
clone_size: NA
cdr3_aa: CATSDIHEQFF